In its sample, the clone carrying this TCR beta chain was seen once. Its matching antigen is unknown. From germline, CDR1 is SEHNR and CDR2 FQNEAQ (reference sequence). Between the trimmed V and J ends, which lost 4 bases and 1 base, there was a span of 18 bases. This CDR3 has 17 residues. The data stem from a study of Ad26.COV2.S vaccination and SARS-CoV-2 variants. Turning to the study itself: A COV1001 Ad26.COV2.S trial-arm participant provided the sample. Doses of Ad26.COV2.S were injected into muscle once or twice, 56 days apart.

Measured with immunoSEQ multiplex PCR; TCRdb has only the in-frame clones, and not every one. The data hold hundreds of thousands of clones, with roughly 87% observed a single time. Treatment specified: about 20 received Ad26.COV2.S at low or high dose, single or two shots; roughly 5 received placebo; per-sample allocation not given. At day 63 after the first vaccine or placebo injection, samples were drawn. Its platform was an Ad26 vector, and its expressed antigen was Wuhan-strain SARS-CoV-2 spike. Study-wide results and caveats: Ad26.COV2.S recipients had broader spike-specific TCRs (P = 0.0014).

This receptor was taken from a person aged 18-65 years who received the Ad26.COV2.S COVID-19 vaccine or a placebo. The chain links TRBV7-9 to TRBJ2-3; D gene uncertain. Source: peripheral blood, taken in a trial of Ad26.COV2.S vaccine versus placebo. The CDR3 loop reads CASSSTFAASGTDTQYF. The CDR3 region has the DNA TGTGCCAGCAGCTCCACCTTCGCGGCGTCTGGCACAGATACGCAGTATTTT.